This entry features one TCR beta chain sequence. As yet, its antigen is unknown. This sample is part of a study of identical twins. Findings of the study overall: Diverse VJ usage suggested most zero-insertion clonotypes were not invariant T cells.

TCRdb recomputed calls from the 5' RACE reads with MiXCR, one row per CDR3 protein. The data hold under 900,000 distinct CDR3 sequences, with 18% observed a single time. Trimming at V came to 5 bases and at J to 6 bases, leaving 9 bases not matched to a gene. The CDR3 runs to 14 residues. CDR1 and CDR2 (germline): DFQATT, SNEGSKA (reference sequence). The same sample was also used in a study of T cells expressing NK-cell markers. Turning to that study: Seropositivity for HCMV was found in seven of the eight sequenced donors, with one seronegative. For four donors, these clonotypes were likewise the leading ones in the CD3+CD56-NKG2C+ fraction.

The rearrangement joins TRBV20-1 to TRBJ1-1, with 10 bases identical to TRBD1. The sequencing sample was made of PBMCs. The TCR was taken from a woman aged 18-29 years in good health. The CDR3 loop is CSAVRQGAWAEAFF. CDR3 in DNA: TGCAGTGCTGTAAGACAGGGGGCATGGGCTGAAGCTTTCTTT.